Below, 28 T cell receptor beta chains from the same sample are listed, as sequenced in a study of metastatic and nonmetastatic thyroid tumors. None of the patients had undergone any treatment ahead of thyroid surgery. From the PCR reads, TCRdb re-called clones with MiXCR. The data show roughly 98,000 clones, about 16% seen once. The sample was blood. The receptors stem from a female donor with papillary thyroid cancer or a benign thyroid nodule (not recorded which). Some clones in this sample may be carry-over from other donors' samples.

This clone was recorded many times. The J gene is TRBJ1-2, the V gene TRBV6-1; TRBD1 agrees at 9 bases. The junction had 9 bases not matched to a gene; V was cut back by 4 bases and J by 3 bases. This CDR3 has 16 residues. Germline CDR1 and CDR2: MNHNS and SASEGT. Written as DNA, the CDR3 is TGTGCCAGCAGTGTCGGACAGGGGAAAGTCGACTATGGCTACACCTTC. Translated: CASSVGQGKVDYGYTF.

This clone was recorded at least ten times. The chain has TRBV6-2 or TRBV6-3 and TRBJ1-1; D not resolved. CDR1 MNHEY and CDR2 SVGEGT come from the germline V gene. Between the trimmed V and J ends, which lost 2 bases and 1 base, there was a span of 5 bases. The CDR3 has 13 residues. In DNA, the CDR3 is TGTGCCAGCAGTTACGCAGGGAACACTGAAGCTTTCTTT. Encoded protein: CASSYAGNTEAFF.

The sample holds a few counts of this clone. Additional DNA sequences in this sample encode the identical CDR3. The chain recombines TRBV5-4 with TRBJ2-6, with D tentatively TRBD2 (5 bases). The CDR3 covers 19 residues. From germline, CDR1 is SGHNT and CDR2 YYREEE (reference sequence). Trimming removed 1 base from V and 0 bases from J, with 17 bases in between. The CDR3 DNA is TGTGCCAGCAGCTTGCGGCGACGGGGATCATACTCTGGGGCCAACGTCCTGACTTTC. Translated: CASSLRRRGSYSGANVLTF. Complete variable domain (other parts from reference TRBV5-4 and TRBJ2-6): ETGVTQSPTHLIKTRGQQVTLRCSSQSGHNTVSWYQQALGQGPQFIFQYYREEENGRGNFPPRFSGLQFPNYSSELNVNALELDDSALYLCASSLRRRGSYSGANVLTFGAGSRLTVL.

This clone was picked up many times. The chain combines TRBV5-1 with TRBJ2-5, with D perhaps matching TRBD1 or TRBD2 (6 bases each). The V gene lost 1 base and the J gene lost 4 bases, with 11 bases spanning the gap. This CDR3 is 14 amino acids long. The germline gives CDR1 SGHRS, CDR2 YFSETQ. This CDR3 is CASSLRGAGETQYF. The CDR3 nucleotides read TGCGCCAGCAGCTTGAGGGGGGCGGGAGAGACCCAGTACTTC. Looking up the rest from reference TRBV5-1 and TRBJ2-5 gives the full variable domain: KAGVTQTPRYLIKTRGQQVTLSCSPISGHRSVSWYQQTPGQGLQFLFEYFSETQRNKGNFPGRFSGRQFSNSRSEMNVSTLELGDSALYLCASSLRGAGETQYFGPGTRLLVL.

This clone was seen a handful of times. The chain employs TRBV5-6 and TRBJ1-3; no reliable D call. Trimming removed 0 bases at V and 6 bases at J, with 16 bases between. Per germline, CDR1 SGHDT and CDR2 YYEEEE. The CDR3 is 16 residues long. The CDR3 DNA reads as TGTGCCAGCAGCTTGGATCTGACCAGTTCCGAAAACACCATATATTTT. Encoded protein: CASSLDLTSSENTIYF.

Ten or more counts support this clone. The sample holds other DNA sequences that translate to the same CDR3. The CDR3 loop is CSARDYWGDTDTQYF. CDR3 nucleotide sequence: TGCAGTGCTCGGGACTACTGGGGCGACACAGATACGCAGTATTTT. The chain has TRBV20-1 and TRBJ2-3; 7 bases are shared with TRBD2. Germline trimming cut 5 bases from V and 2 bases from J; bases unmatched to any gene: 10. In germline, CDR1 is DFQATT, CDR2 SNEGSKA (reference sequence). The CDR3 sequence is 15 residues long.

This clone was counted at least ten times. The chain is built from TRBV28 and TRBJ2-1; a weak D match, TRBD2 (6 bases). The CDR3 is 15 amino acids. The germline V gene encodes CDR1 MDHEN and CDR2 SYDVKM. V was pared by 3 bases and J by 3 bases, with 12 bases between. Here the CDR3 DNA reads TGTGCCAGCAGTTTCGGGGGAGAGGGCTACAATGAGCAGTTCTTC. It encodes CASSFGGEGYNEQFF.

To note about this clone: This may stem from a read error, because a much larger clone lies one nucleotide away. The chain has TRBV11-2 and TRBJ2-1, with no clear D. Germline-derived CDR1 and CDR2 are SGHAT and FQNNGV. Trimming shortened V by 6 bases and J by 4 bases, and 16 bases separated the two germline ends. CDR3 length: 15 amino acids. The CDR3 DNA reads TGTGCCAGCAGACCCTCCTCGGACCCTTACAATGAGCAGTTCTTC. It encodes CASRPSSDPYNEQFF. Supplemented by reference TRBV11-2 and TRBJ2-1, the full variable domain reads EAGVAQSPRYKIIEKRQSVAFWCNPISGHATLYWYQQILGQGPKLLIQFQNNGVVDDSQLPKDRFSAERLKGVDSTLKIQPAKLEDSAVYLCASRPSSDPYNEQFFGPGTRLTVL.

Remarks on this clone: A much larger clone lies one base from this, so it may be a read error. The chain combines TRBV20-1 with TRBJ2-7, with 10 positions matching TRBD1. With V trimmed by 2 bases and J by 5 bases, 9 bases remained unmatched. This CDR3 has 15 amino acids. Germline assignment: CDR1 DFQATT and CDR2 SNEGSKA (reference sequence). The CDR3 here is CSARPGTGVINEQYF. The CDR3 nucleotides read TGCAGTGCTAGACCCGGGACAGGGGTGATCAACGAGCAGTACTTC.

This clone was found many times. The rearrangement links TRBV6-1 to TRBJ2-1, with D perhaps given as TRBD1 or TRBD2 (5 bases each). V dropped 6 bases and J dropped 2 bases, with 14 bases sitting between them. Per the germline V gene, CDR1 is MNHNS and CDR2 is SASEGT. CDR3 length: 15 residues. CDR3 region: CASRGTAHPYNEQFF. The DNA of the CDR3 is TGTGCCAGCAGGGGGACGGCCCACCCCTACAATGAGCAGTTCTTC.

A note on this clone: Given a much more abundant clone one base away, this may be a read error. The sample carries other DNA sequences with the same CDR3. This chain uses TRBV11-2 with TRBJ2-2, with a tentative D call TRBD2 (6 bases). The CDR3 is 16 amino acids. V was clipped by 3 bases and J by 4 bases, with 15 bases between them. Per the germline V gene, CDR1 is SGHAT and CDR2 is FQNNGV. The CDR3 coding sequence is TGTGCCAGCAGCTTTATGCGGGGTGCGGGCACCGGGGAGCTGTTTTTT. This sequence encodes CASSFMRGAGTGELFF.

This clone was seen only a few times. The chain is built from TRBV5-4 and TRBJ2-3; maybe TRBD2 (6 bases). CDR1 SGHNT and CDR2 YYREEE come from the germline V gene (reference sequence). The CDR3 has 17 amino acids. V was clipped by 0 bases and J by 0 bases, with 14 bases between them. The CDR3 DNA reads TGTGCCAGCAGCTTGGGACGGGGGAGTCTCAGCACAGATACGCAGTATTTT. This gives the protein CASSLGRGSLSTDTQYF.

This clone has just a few counts. A much larger clone differs by one base, so this may be a read error. The chain employs TRBV7-9 and TRBJ1-1, with unresolved D. There are 13 residues in the CDR3. Germline CDR1 SEHNR, CDR2 FQNEAQ (reference sequence). V was pared by 5 bases and J by 5 bases, with 12 bases between. The CDR3: CASSPVPRTEAFF. CDR3 nucleotides: TGTGCCAGCAGCCCCGTCCCCCGGACTGAAGCTTTCTTT. The variable domain in full, completed from reference TRBV7-9 and TRBJ1-1, reads DTGVSQNPRHKITKRGQNVTFRCDPISEHNRLYWYRQTLGQGPEFLTYFQNEAQLEKSRLLSDRFSAERPKGSFSTLEIQRTEQGDSAMYLCASSPVPRTEAFFGQGTRLTVV.

This clone was counted between two and nine times. Mismatch with germline at one junction end may stem from a read error. This chain uses TRBV11-2 with TRBJ2-3; TRBD2 aligns across 12 bases. The germline V gene has CDR1 SGHAT and CDR2 FQNNGV. The CDR3 loop spans 16 amino acids. The DNA for the CDR3 is TGTGCCAGCAGCTCGACTAGCGGGAGATTCACATATACGCAGTATTTT. Its protein product is CASSSTSGRFTYTQYF.

This clone was seen many times. The rearrangement joins TRBV29-1 to TRBJ2-2, with 9 bases that match TRBD1. With 7 bases clipped from V and 6 bases from J, the junction kept 6 bases outside the gene matches. Per the germline V gene, CDR1 is SQVTM and CDR2 is ANQGSEA. CDR3 length: 13 amino acids. The CDR3 DNA sequence: TGCAGCGGCTACAGGGGGCTAGCCGGGGAGCTGTTTTTT. It encodes CSGYRGLAGELFF.

This clone was seen a few times. The DNA for the CDR3 is TGTGCCAGCAGTTATCGTCAGGAAAGCTCCTATAATTCACCCCTCCACTTT. Its protein is CASSYRQESSYNSPLHF. The V gene is TRBV6-6, the J gene TRBJ1-6, with D hard to call. The V end lost 3 bases, the J end lost 0 bases, and 12 bases lay between the germline ends. The CDR3 totals 17 residues. The germline CDR1 and CDR2 sequences are MNHNY and SVGAGI (reference sequence).

This clone was recorded at least ten times. Different DNA sequences within this sample yield the same CDR3. The chain couples TRBV6-1 to TRBJ2-1; 7 nucleotides agree with TRBD2. Trimming removed 6 bases from V and 6 bases from J; junction bases left unmatched: 5. Germline lookup yields CDR1 MNHNS and CDR2 SASEGT. The CDR3 contains 13 residues. CDR3 amino acids: CASSRTGGNEQFF. CDR3 DNA sequence: TGTGCCAGCAGCCGGACGGGGGGCAATGAGCAGTTCTTC.

Of note for this clone: This may stem from a read error, because a much larger clone lies one nucleotide away. This rearrangement joins TRBV7-9 to TRBJ1-2; D might be TRBD1 (6 bases). Germline CDR1 and CDR2: SEHNR and FQNEAQ (reference sequence). Trimming cost V 7 bases and J 8 bases, with 20 bases left between them. CDR3 size: 14 residues. The CDR3 loop reads CASTPVGGLGGYTF. The CDR3 DNA sequence: TGTGCCAGCACCCCTGTAGGGGGTCTAGGAGGCTACACCTTC.

This clone showed up many times. This sequence may be a read error, since a much larger clone differs from it by one base. This chain connects TRBV10-3 to TRBJ1-6, with D uncertain. V dropped 9 bases and J dropped 6 bases, with 12 bases sitting between them. Germline V gene lookup returns CDR1 ENHRY and CDR2 SYGVKD. The CDR3 runs to 13 residues. CDR3 sequence reads: CAISGIANSPLHF. CDR3 coding DNA: TGTGCCATTTCCGGGATAGCTAATTCACCCCTCCACTTT.

At least ten counts were recorded for this clone. The chain employs TRBV30 and TRBJ2-2; D tentatively reads TRBD1 or TRBD2 (5 bases each). There are 17 residues in the CDR3. Germline values: CDR1 GTSNPN, CDR2 SVGIG (reference sequence). Between the trimmed V and J ends, which lost 0 bases and 1 base, there was a span of 15 bases. The CDR3 DNA sequence: TGTGCCTGGAGTGTAGAGGGGAAGGCCTGGAACACCGGGGAGCTGTTTTTT. The encoded protein is CAWSVEGKAWNTGELFF.

This clone was observed at least ten times. In DNA, the CDR3 is TGTGCCACCAGCAGTGGAGCCGGGTCCGCAGATACGCAGTATTTT. It codes for CATSSGAGSADTQYF. This chain links TRBV15 with TRBJ2-3; D not resolved. CDR3 length equals 15 residues. Germline V CDR1 and CDR2: LNHNV, YYDKDF (reference sequence). V was pared by 3 bases and J by 4 bases, with 14 bases between.

This clone was seen a handful of times. A much larger clonotype is one base distant, so this may be a read error. The CDR3 is CSVEGQQSGPNYGYTF. In DNA form, the CDR3 reads TGCAGCGTGGAGGGACAGCAAAGTGGTCCTAACTATGGCTACACCTTC. The chain couples TRBV29-1 to TRBJ1-2, with 7 bases that match TRBD1. Germline V lookup: CDR1 SQVTM, CDR2 ANQGSEA. Losses at the gene ends were 6 bases for V and 0 bases for J; bases not matched to a gene: 13. This CDR3 contains 16 residues.

This clone turned up a few times. V gene TRBV6-1 combines with J gene TRBJ2-2, with 8 bases that match TRBD1. Germline-derived CDR1 and CDR2 are MNHNS and SASEGT. The CDR3 has 15 amino acids. The CDR3: CDLKEGTGDTGELFF. In DNA form, the CDR3 reads TGTGACCTAAAAGAAGGGACAGGAGACACCGGGGAGCTGTTTTTT.

In this sample, this clone turned up many times. CDR3 coding DNA: TGTGCCAGCAGTGCGGCAGGAGCAGATACGCAGTATTTT. Translation gives CASSAAGADTQYF. The chain employs TRBV28 and TRBJ2-3; D gene uncertain. Trimming took off 5 bases at V and 4 bases at J, with 10 bases between the two ends. Germline CDR1 is MDHEN and CDR2 is SYDVKM. This CDR3 spans 13 amino acids.

This clone was seen many times. The chain is built from TRBV2 and TRBJ1-2; the D gene is possibly TRBD1 (6 bases). This CDR3 is built from 13 residues. Germline V gives CDR1 SNHLY, CDR2 FYNNEI. V gave up 0 bases and J gave up 6 bases, with 8 bases separating them. CDR3 amino acids: CASSEAQGHGYTF. DNA of the CDR3: TGTGCCAGCAGTGAAGCACAGGGCCATGGCTACACCTTC.

At least ten counts were recorded for this clone. The CDR3 coding sequence is TGTGCCACAACTACTCGGCCAGGGGGCACCGGGGAGCTGTTTTTT. Its protein is CATTTRPGGTGELFF. V is TRBV19 and J is TRBJ2-2, with 7 bases lining up with TRBD1. The CDR3 runs 15 residues. V shed 10 bases, J shed 4 bases, and the junction held 12 bases outside the gene matches. Germline CDR1 reads LNHDA; CDR2 reads SQIVND (reference sequence).

A note on this clone: This may be a read error, as it is one base from a much larger clone. The gene calls are TRBV25-1 and TRBJ2-2; TRBD1 agrees at 7 bases. The CDR3 covers 19 residues. CDR1 MGHDK and CDR2 SYGVNS come from the germline V gene. The DNA for the CDR3 is TGTGCCAGCAGTCCCAGGGGGTGGGGAGCCCGAGCGAACACCGGGGAGCTGCTTTTT. Translating gives CASSPRGWGARANTGELLF.

Concerning this clone itself: Lacking the conserved final phenylalanine or tryptophan, this CDR3 likely reflects a read error. This chain links TRBV5-1 with TRBJ2-7, with TRBD1 matching over 12 bases. The CDR3 sequence is 17 residues long. Germline V gene sequence: CDR1 SGHRS, CDR2 YFSETQ. CDR3 DNA sequence: TGCGCCAGCAGCTTGGTGGGACAGGGGGCTAGCTCCTACGGGCAGTACTCC. This encodes CASSLVGQGASSYGQYS.